The 20 T cell receptor beta chains below all came from one sample that was sequenced in a study of molecular identifiers for immune sequencing clone quantification. TCRdb fed the PCR reads into MiXCR, producing one record per CDR3 protein. The table records about 330,000 distinct CDR3 sequences, roughly 24% of them present only once. Material for sequencing was naive CD8+ T cells from blood, with Jurkat cell RNA spiked in. Subset reported: FACS-sorted CD8+CD4-CCR7+CD45RA+ naive T cells. Receptor source: a human donor in good health. Some libraries in this study had Jurkat cell RNA spiked in.

This clonotype was seen a handful of times. V and J are TRBV4-3 and TRBJ2-3; D remains ambiguous. The length of the CDR3 is 14 residues. V was cut by 0 bases and J by 2 bases, with 6 bases left in between. Germline V gene sequence: CDR1 LGHNA, CDR2 YSLEER. This CDR3 is CASSQDPYTDTQYF. Here the CDR3 DNA reads TGCGCCAGCAGCCAAGATCCGTACACAGATACGCAGTATTTT.

This clonotype was counted many times. This chain connects TRBV29-1 to TRBJ1-1, with D possibly TRBD1 on 5 matching bases. CDR3 length: 16 amino acids. The V gene's germline CDR1 is SQVTM and CDR2 ANQGSEA. The germline V and J ends were trimmed by 0 bases and 7 bases, with 21 bases remaining between them. The CDR3 DNA is TGCAGCGTTGAAGATGTCGGAGGAAAGGGGCTGGGTGAAGCTTTCTTT. Protein product: CSVEDVGGKGLGEAFF.

The rearrangement uses TRBV4-3 and TRBJ2-2; TRBD2 matches at 9 bases. This CDR3 region has 17 residues. With V trimmed by 0 bases and J by 4 bases, 6 bases remained unmatched. From germline, CDR1 is LGHNA and CDR2 YSLEER. The chain's CDR3 is CASSQEFGLALTGELFF. The CDR3, as DNA: TGCGCCAGCAGCCAAGAATTTGGACTAGCGCTCACCGGGGAGCTGTTTTTT.

A few counts support this clonotype. Germline and junction disagree at one end, which may indicate a read error. The chain recombines TRBV7-9 with TRBJ2-2; possible D gene TRBD2, 5 bases. Germline assignment: CDR1 SEHNR and CDR2 FQNEAQ (reference sequence). This CDR3 contains 12 residues. The CDR3 protein is CASTLLAGELFF. CDR3 nucleotide sequence: TGTGCCAGCACCTTACTAGCCGGGGAGCTGTTTTTT.

This clonotype turned up a few times. The rearrangement uses TRBV5-5 and TRBJ2-1; D tentatively reads TRBD1 or TRBD2 (6 bases each). Germline-derived CDR1 and CDR2 are SGHKS and YYEKEE (reference sequence). Trimming stripped 4 bases from V and 6 bases from J, with 20 bases between. The CDR3 runs 16 residues. CDR3 coding DNA: TGTGCCAGCAGCCCGGGATCGGGGGCCCCCCTCAATGAGCAGTTCTTC. Amino acid sequence: CASSPGSGAPLNEQFF.

This clonotype was found many times. This chain connects TRBV10-3 to TRBJ1-1; 10 nucleotides agree with TRBD1. Unmatched junction bases numbered 5, after V lost 0 bases and J lost 1 base. Germline CDR1 and CDR2: ENHRY and SYGVKD. The CDR3 is made up of 17 amino acids. The CDR3 loop reads CAISESRDRGRNTEAFF. The CDR3 DNA sequence: TGTGCCATCAGTGAGTCCCGGGACAGGGGAAGGAACACTGAAGCTTTCTTT.

This clonotype was seen more than once but under ten times. The chain recombines TRBV4-1 with TRBJ1-2, with unresolved D. Germline-derived CDR1 and CDR2 are MGHRA and YSYEKL. The V gene lost 0 bases and the J gene lost 4 bases, with 12 bases spanning the gap. The CDR3 has 15 residues. The CDR3 bases are TGCGCCAGCAGCCAAGACCCCGCCGTCGGCTATGGCTACACCTTC. It codes for CASSQDPAVGYGYTF.

This clonotype has a count of ten or more. CDR3: CASSVAVGEAFF. CDR3 sequence (DNA): TGTGCCAGCAGCGTAGCTGTAGGTGAAGCTTTCTTT. The rearrangement joins TRBV9 to TRBJ1-1, with no clear D. CDR1 SGDLS and CDR2 YYNGEE come from the germline V gene. The CDR3 extends over 12 amino acids. V was shortened by 0 bases and J by 7 bases, with 7 bases between the two germline ends.

This clonotype was seen many times. The chain is built from TRBV12-3 or TRBV12-4 and TRBJ2-3, with 7 bases matching TRBD2. The CDR3 spans 14 residues. With V trimmed by 9 bases and J by 4 bases, 10 bases remained unmatched. The CDR3 region has the DNA TGTGCCAGTAACCCGGGAGGCGGAGCAGATACGCAGTATTTT. It is translated as CASNPGGGADTQYF.

In its sample, this clonotype was seen a few times. The V and J genes are TRBV11-2 and TRBJ2-1; tentative D call: TRBD2 (5 bases). The CDR3 contains 15 residues. The germline CDR1 and CDR2 sequences are SGHAT and FQNNGV. Trimming took off 5 bases at V and 0 bases at J, with 11 bases between the two ends. CDR3 loop: CASSAEVGSYNEQFF. The CDR3 coding sequence is TGTGCCAGCAGCGCGGAGGTAGGCTCCTACAATGAGCAGTTCTTC.

The rearrangement links TRBV13 to TRBJ2-7, with D perhaps matching TRBD2 (6 bases). The CDR3 runs to 15 residues. Germline CDR1 PRHDT, CDR2 FYEKMQ (reference sequence). Trimming took 2 bases from V and 7 from J, leaving 18 bases between them. CDR3 amino acids: CASSLTGSRTGEQYF. The CDR3 DNA follows: TGTGCCAGCAGCTTAACCGGGAGCCGGACCGGGGAGCAGTACTTC.

The chain links TRBV6-1 to TRBJ2-3, with 7 bases lining up with TRBD1. Looked up from germline, CDR1 is MNHNS and CDR2 is SASEGT. The CDR3 spans 20 residues. Trimming took 2 bases from V and 3 from J; bases not matched to a gene: 20. CDR3 sequence reads: CASSETQLETGRLRTDTQYF. DNA for the CDR3: TGTGCCAGCAGTGAAACCCAACTTGAGACAGGGCGATTGAGAACAGATACGCAGTATTTT.

Many counts were recorded for this clonotype. The chain uses TRBV7-2 and TRBJ2-5, with D perhaps being TRBD1 or TRBD2 (5 bases each). V dropped 4 bases and J dropped 8 bases, with 17 bases sitting between them. The CDR3 is 14 residues long. CDR1 and CDR2 (germline): SGHTA, FQGNSA. Written as DNA, the CDR3 is TGTGCCAGCAGCTCCGGGACCGGGCTCGACACCCAGTACTTC. Translating gives CASSSGTGLDTQYF.

This clonotype occurred many times. Here the CDR3 reads CASSPYRYYGYTF. The CDR3, as DNA: TGTGCCAGCAGCCCTTACAGATACTATGGCTACACCTTC. This chain uses TRBV7-2 with TRBJ1-2; D gene ambiguous. The germline V gene encodes CDR1 SGHTA and CDR2 FQGNSA. Deletions cut 5 bases from V and 3 bases from J, with 10 bases between. The CDR3 length is 13 residues.

This clonotype came up many times. CDR3 DNA: TGTGCCAGCACCCCAATTGGGTCCCGCACAGATACGCAGTATTTT. Its translation: CASTPIGSRTDTQYF. This rearrangement joins TRBV28 to TRBJ2-3; D is unresolved. The germline V gene has CDR1 MDHEN and CDR2 SYDVKM. The CDR3 totals 15 residues. Trimming stripped 7 bases from V and 1 base from J, with 15 bases between.

The table lists this clonotype with a few counts. V usage is TRBV4-1 and J usage is TRBJ2-7, with D possibly matching TRBD2 (5 bases). The CDR3 runs 18 residues. V was pared by 0 bases and J by 0 bases, with 18 bases between. Germline-derived CDR1 and CDR2 are MGHRA and YSYEKL. The CDR3: CASSQDKFGLGNSYEQYF. CDR3 DNA sequence: TGCGCCAGCAGCCAAGATAAGTTCGGACTCGGAAACTCCTACGAGCAGTACTTC.

This clonotype was observed a few times. V usage is TRBV7-9 and J usage is TRBJ1-1; the D gene is possibly TRBD1 (5 bases). V lost 4 bases and J lost 0, with 12 bases in between. CDR3 size: 15 residues. Germline CDR1 is SEHNR and CDR2 is FQNEAQ (reference sequence). The CDR3 DNA follows: TGTGCCAGCAGCTCTGCGTCGACAGTGAACACTGAAGCTTTCTTT. It codes for CASSSASTVNTEAFF.

To note about this clonotype: One end of the junction is discordant with germline, which a read error may explain. This chain connects TRBV20-1 to TRBJ2-3, with D unresolved. This CDR3 spans 12 amino acids. Germline V gene lookup returns CDR1 DFQATT and CDR2 SNEGSKA (reference sequence). CDR3 nucleotide sequence: TGCAGTGCTAGAGCGTGGCCAGATACGCGGTATTTT. Encoded protein: CSARAWPDTRYF.

This clonotype has more than one count but fewer than ten. The chain combines TRBV2 with TRBJ1-2; D is ambiguous. Trimming shortened V by 1 base and J by 1 base, and 7 bases separated the two germline ends. The CDR3 has 14 residues. Looked up from germline, CDR1 is SNHLY and CDR2 is FYNNEI. CDR3 coding DNA: TGTGCCAGCAGTGAAGTAAACAATAACTATGGCTACACCTTC. Translation gives CASSEVNNNYGYTF.

This clonotype was found many times. The chain employs TRBV7-2 and TRBJ1-5, with TRBD1 as a possible D gene (6 bases). V dropped 6 bases and J dropped 0 bases, with 12 bases sitting between them. Germline CDR1 reads SGHTA; CDR2 reads FQGNSA. The CDR3 consists of 15 residues. The CDR3 region is CASSSQGYSNQPQHF. CDR3 nucleotides: TGTGCCAGCAGTTCACAGGGTTATAGCAATCAGCCCCAGCATTTT.